A selection of T cell receptor beta chains follows, all from one sample in a study of T cell responses to AZD1222 COVID-19 vaccine. Clones were read by immunoSEQ multiplex PCR, and TCRdb kept only the in-frame ones, dropping some. Seen here are tens of thousands of clones, 89% observed once, and the top ten hold roughly 2%. This sample comprised peripheral blood, obtained on day 0 of AZD1222 vaccination. The receptor set was obtained from an adult in good health. The conserved cysteine and the conserved F or W are not part of the CDR3 here. Fields, in order: CDR3 length, J gene, V gene, CDR3 protein.

>15|TRBJ2-2|TRBV3-1/TRBV3-2
ASSHRSLLSNTGELF
>11|TRBJ1-2|TRBV7-9
ASSTGTGDGYT
>13|TRBJ2-1|TRBV5-8
ASSLDRGGRNEQF
>13|TRBJ2-7|TRBV6-6
ASSPEAAPSYEQY
>13|TRBJ2-6|TRBV2
ANPRTPSGANVLT
>13|TRBJ2-2|TRBV30
AWSAASVGTGELF
>14|TRBJ1-3|TRBV6-1
ASSAPAIISGNTIY
>12|TRBJ2-1|TRBV29-1
SVVRTSGANEQF
>14|TRBJ1-2|TRBV3-1/TRBV3-2
ASSQELAGFNYGYT
>13|TRBJ2-1|TRBV5-1
ASSSKTRPNNEQF
>14|TRBJ1-6|TRBV11-2
ASSLGGFGINSPLH
>11|TRBJ2-3|TRBV30
AWSGGGADTQY
>13|TRBJ2-5|TRBV10-1
ASSAIRDPGGTQY
>12|TRBJ1-4|TRBV5-1
ASSLVEGREKLF
>13|TRBJ2-1|TRBV7-9
ASSLTSGRGNEQF
>16|TRBJ2-7|TRBV27
ASSLSMLGGMLPYEQY
>12|TRBJ2-7|TRBV5-1
ASSMDRAEREQY
>12|TRBJ2-2|TRBV28
ASTPGGNTGELF
>11|TRBJ1-5|TRBV30
AWSENSNQPQH
>16|TRBJ2-3|TRBV14
ASSQSLAGRTSTDTQY
>15|TRBJ1-5|TRBV6-1
ASSEASTWYVNQPQH
>13|TRBJ2-7|TRBV2
ASSSGLAGGYEQY
>9|TRBJ2-1|TRBV3-1/TRBV3-2
ASSQGRVLF
>11|TRBJ2-7|TRBV3-1/TRBV3-2
ASSQDRGGEQY
>12|TRBJ2-7|TRBV30
ACTTNRPRGEQY
>12|TRBJ1-5|TRBV19
ASAQGISNQPQH
>11|TRBJ2-1|TRBV5-1
ASSLVRSGEQF
>12|TRBJ2-1|TRBV5-4
ASSTGDSYNEQF
>11|TRBJ1-2|TRBV24-1
ATSDLQGVGYT